This T cell receptor beta chain was recorded in a study of blood T cell repertoires in COVID-19. Study at large: PBMCs, B-cell-depleted T cells, or T cells provided the cDNA or gDNA that made up the material.

This CDR3 region has 15 residues. The germline CDR1 and CDR2 sequences are SNHLY and FYNNEI. V shed 7 bases and J shed 4 bases, with 19 bases lying between them. In the source study's methods: Estimation of nucleated cell counts relied on the amplification of reference gene primers. Clones were sequenced by immunoSEQ multiplex PCR, and TCRdb holds only the in-frame ones, with some missing. The D gene and trimming were derived from the DNA, and the V and J assignments and clone size from that table. The sample consists of around 140,000 clones, 84% of them appearing once. This clonotype was sampled from a woman aged 50 to 60 with acute COVID-19. The sample comprised PBMCs or T cells enriched from blood (not recorded which). The chain recombines TRBV2 with TRBJ1-2; D remains ambiguous. In DNA, the CDR3 is TGTGCCAGCATTGAGGTGGAGGATATCTTCTATGGCTACACCTTC. This codes for CASIEVEDIFYGYTF. Variable domain in full (rest from reference TRBV2 and TRBJ1-2): EPEVTQTPSHQVTQMGQEVILRCVPISNHLYFYWYRQILGQKVEFLVSFYNNEISEKSEIFDDQFSVERPDGSNFTLKIRSTKLEDSAMYFCASIEVEDIFYGYTFGSGTRLTVV.